Following are 8 T cell receptor beta chains from one sample sequenced in a study of cytomegalovirus exposure and HLA in healthy donors. Primers for the PCR totalled 60 Vbeta and 13 Jbeta. Method: immunoSEQ multiplex PCR; TCRdb's copy keeps in-frame clones and lacks some. Of roughly 140,000 clones in the sample, about three quarters are singletons; the top ten hold about 1.7%. The sequencing input was PBMCs. These receptor sequences come from a woman under 40 in good health and CMV-seronegative.

The genes are TRBV9 and TRBJ1-5, with D perhaps TRBD1 (6 bases). The CDR3 length is 15 residues. Germline V gene sequence: CDR1 SGDLS, CDR2 YYNGEE. V was trimmed by 0 bases and J by 2 bases, leaving 9 bases between them. The CDR3: CASSVGPGGNQPQHF. The CDR3 nucleotides read TGTGCCAGCAGCGTAGGTCCAGGGGGCAATCAGCCCCAGCATTTT. The whole variable domain, filled in from reference TRBV9 and TRBJ1-5, reads DSGVTQTPKHLITATGQRVTLRCSPRSGDLSVYWYQQSLDQGLQFLIQYYNGEERAKGNILERFSAQQFPDLHSELNLSSLELGDSALYFCASSVGPGGNQPQHFGDGTRLSIL.

V and J are TRBV30 and TRBJ1-2, with TRBD1 identical over 7 bases. Germline loops: CDR1 GTSNPN, CDR2 SVGIG (reference sequence). The length of the CDR3 is 19 residues. The V segment lost 1 base and the J segment 6 bases; nucleotides outside the gene matches: 23. CDR3 residues: CAWSGSPRGRARYSHGYTF. CDR3 bases: TGTGCCTGGAGTGGGAGTCCTAGGGGGCGCGCCCGTTATTCACATGGCTACACCTTC.

This clone was observed once. In DNA, the CDR3 is TGCGCCAGCAGCCCGGGACAGGGAGGGAGCAATCAGCCCCAGCATTTT. Protein sequence: CASSPGQGGSNQPQHF. This chain joins TRBV5-1 and TRBJ1-5; 9 bases align to TRBD1. V trimming: 4 bases; J trimming: 1 base; junction bases outside the gene matches: 6. This CDR3 is built from 16 residues. In germline, CDR1 is SGHRS, CDR2 YFSETQ.

The chain uses TRBV7-2 and TRBJ2-2, with 8 positions matching TRBD1. J was trimmed by 5 bases and V by 3 bases; bases with no gene match: 2. This CDR3 is 14 amino acids long. Germline V gene data show CDR1 as SGHTA and CDR2 as FQGNSA. DNA of the CDR3: TGTGCCAGCAGCTTCACAGGGGGAACCGGGGAGCTGTTTTTT. Translation gives CASSFTGGTGELFF.

The rearrangement uses TRBV5-1 and TRBJ2-7; perhaps TRBD1 as D (5 bases). This CDR3 has 14 residues. Germline V gene sequence: CDR1 SGHRS, CDR2 YFSETQ. V was pared by 4 bases and J by 2 bases, with 13 bases between. CDR3 in amino acids: CASSPSGIPYEQYF. CDR3 coding DNA: TGCGCCAGCAGCCCGTCAGGGATCCCCTACGAGCAGTACTTC.

This chain uses TRBV19 with TRBJ2-2, with 11 bases aligning to TRBD1. Germline CDR1 is LNHDA and CDR2 is SQIVND (reference sequence). Trimming at V came to 3 bases and at J to 6 bases, leaving 3 bases not matched to a gene. The CDR3 totals 15 residues. In nucleotides, the CDR3 is TGTGCCAGTAGTATCCGGGACAGGGGGGCCGGGGAGCTGTTTTTT. This translates into CASSIRDRGAGELFF.

The rearrangement joins TRBV21-1 to TRBJ2-1; the D call in the table, TRBD1, was not verified against the DNA. TRBV21-1 is annotated as a pseudogene. CDR3 size: 15 residues. The CDR3: CASSYRDRCNGEQFF. In nucleotides, the CDR3 is TGTGCCAGTAGCTACCGGGACAGATGTAACGGTGAGCAGTTCTTC.

The chain is built from TRBV7-6 and TRBJ2-1, with TRBD2 matching over 14 bases. The CDR3 covers 16 residues. V lost 1 base to trimming and J lost 9 bases; unmatched junction nucleotides: 5. Germline assignment: CDR1 SGHVS and CDR2 FNYEAQ. CDR3 DNA: TGTGCCAGCAGCTTAGGGGGACTAGCGGGGGCAGGTGAGCAGTTCTTC. Protein sequence: CASSLGGLAGAGEQFF.